The entry below gives a single T cell receptor beta chain sequence along with its context. Antigen unknown. One end of the junction is discordant with germline, which a read error may explain. The data belong to a study of neurological immune-mediated disorders. The CDR3 loop spans 15 amino acids. Germline assignment: CDR1 LNHNV and CDR2 YYDKDF (reference sequence). TCRdb fed the 5' RACE reads into MiXCR, producing one record per CDR3 protein. This sample yields tens of thousands of distinct CDR3 sequences, of which roughly 14% are seen a single time; 6.5% to 8% belongs to the top ten. Study-wide points: The greatest TCR clonal expansion appeared in HTLV-1-associated myelopathy and the smallest, falling below healthy controls, in multiple sclerosis.

This chain connects TRBV15 to TRBJ1-2; D ambiguous. The TCR was taken from a woman in her forties or fifties in good health. Material: PBMCs. CDR3 sequence: CATSRDRRRLSGYIF. DNA of the CDR3: TGTGCCACCAGCAGAGATAGAAGGAGGCTGAGTGGCTACATCTTC. Variable domain in full (rest from reference TRBV15 and TRBJ1-2): DAMVIQNPRYQVTQFGKPVTLSCSQTLNHNVMYWYQQKSSQAPKLLFHYYDKDFNNEADTPDNFQSRRPNTSFCFLDIRSPGLGDTAMYLCATSRDRRRLSGYIFGSGTRLTVV.